The 25 T cell receptor beta chains below all came from one sample that was sequenced in a study of T cell repertoires in cytomegalovirus infection. The antigens these receptors bind are not known. From the reads, TCRdb called clonotypes with MiXCR, one entry per CDR3 protein. The sample lists some 940,000 distinct CDR3 sequences, around 30% occurring once. The sequencing used cultured CD8+ T cells from PBMCs, collected from culture after CMV antigen stimulation. These receptors all come from a human donor in good health (CMV status not recorded). Some clones in this sample may be carry-over from other donors' samples.

The chain couples TRBV6-2 or TRBV6-3 to TRBJ2-3, with D hard to call. Germline CDR1 and CDR2: MNHEY and SVGEGT. The CDR3 runs 12 residues. V shed 8 bases and J shed 2 bases, with 8 bases lying between them. CDR3 region: CASRPVTDTQYF. The CDR3 DNA reads TGTGCCAGCCGGCCCGTCACAGATACGCAGTATTTT.

This clonotype was seen more than once but under ten times. The rearrangement uses TRBV28 and TRBJ2-7; weak D call: TRBD1 (6 bases). Germline-derived CDR1 and CDR2 are MDHEN and SYDVKM. The CDR3 is 16 amino acids. V dropped 4 bases and J dropped 1 base, with 17 bases sitting between them. The CDR3: CASSSLRGTGSYEQYV. The CDR3 DNA reads TGTGCCAGCAGTTCTCTTAGGGGGACCGGTTCCTACGAGCAGTACGTC.

The chain links TRBV6-2 or TRBV6-3 to TRBJ2-7; D ambiguous. Per germline, CDR1 MNHEY and CDR2 SVGEGT. V was shortened by 6 bases and J by 9 bases, with 21 bases between the two germline ends. The CDR3 length is 14 residues. The CDR3 DNA follows: TGTGCCAGCAGACAGAAACAGCTCACCGACGTGCAGTACGTC. As protein: CASRQKQLTDVQYV.

This clonotype was observed many times. J is TRBJ2-6 and V is TRBV27, with a tentative D call TRBD1 (7 bases). Germline V gene sequence: CDR1 MNHEY, CDR2 SMNVEV (reference sequence). V was cut by 8 bases and J by 0 bases, with 17 bases left in between. The CDR3 length is 17 residues. The CDR3 is CASRQGGVLSGANVLTF. The CDR3, as DNA: TGTGCCAGCCGACAGGGCGGGGTACTCTCTGGGGCCAACGTCCTGACTTTC.

The rearrangement joins TRBV6-2 or TRBV6-3 to TRBJ1-1, with 7 bases that match TRBD1. V lost 1 base and J lost 4; bases outside the gene matches: 3. From germline, CDR1 is MNHEY and CDR2 SVGEGT. The CDR3 is 14 residues long. The CDR3 coding sequence is TGTGCCAGCAGTTACTTACGACAGGGCACTGAAGCTTTCTTT. Amino acid sequence: CASSYLRQGTEAFF.

The genes are TRBV7-8 and TRBJ1-1; TRBD1 is a possible D gene (6 bases). The germline V and J ends were trimmed by 3 bases and 7 bases, with 15 bases remaining between them. Germline values: CDR1 SGHVS, CDR2 FQNEAQ. CDR3 size: 14 residues. This CDR3 reads CASSLAGATGEAFF. CDR3 coding DNA: TGTGCCAGCAGCTTGGCAGGGGCGACGGGTGAAGCTTTCTTT.

The chain carries TRBV7-6 and TRBJ1-2; the match to TRBD1 covers 7 bases. Germline CDR1 and CDR2: SGHVS and FNYEAQ. After removal of 5 bases from V and 4 bases from J, the junction contained 22 bases not matched to a gene. This CDR3 comprises 19 residues. The CDR3 is CASSTLGGDRVMDGYGYTF. The CDR3 bases are TGTGCCAGCAGCACCCTAGGGGGGGACAGAGTCATGGACGGCTATGGCTACACCTTC.

This clonotype was seen a few times. This chain joins TRBV6-5 and TRBJ2-1, with a possible D match to TRBD2 (5 bases). V lost 2 bases and J 9 bases, leaving 11 bases between the germline ends. CDR3 length equals 13 residues. Germline V lookup: CDR1 MNHEY, CDR2 SVGAGI. CDR3 sequence: CASSYRAGREQFF. The CDR3 nucleotides are TGTGCCAGCAGTTACAGGGCGGGCCGTGAGCAGTTCTTC.

This clonotype was recorded many times. The gene calls are TRBV7-6 and TRBJ2-7, with D tentatively TRBD1 (6 bases). The CDR3 loop spans 14 amino acids. In germline, CDR1 is SGHVS, CDR2 FNYEAQ. Trimming shortened V by 3 bases and J by 3 bases, and 12 bases separated the two germline ends. The CDR3 sequence is CASSLDSPGYEQYF. For the CDR3, the DNA is TGTGCCAGCAGCTTGGACAGCCCCGGCTACGAGCAGTACTTC. Combining the CDR3 with reference TRBV7-6 and TRBJ2-7 gives the whole variable domain GAGVSQSPRYKVTKRGQDVALRCDPISGHVSLYWYRQALGQGPEFLTYFNYEAQQDKSGLPNDRFSAERPEGSISTLTIQRTEQRDSAMYRCASSLDSPGYEQYFGPGTRLTVT.

The sample holds many counts of this clonotype. The V call is TRBV7-6, the J call TRBJ2-1, with D perhaps matching TRBD1 or TRBD2 (6 bases each). Germline CDR1 SGHVS, CDR2 FNYEAQ. The CDR3 totals 14 residues. Trimming cost V 1 base and J 9 bases, with 13 bases left between them. The CDR3 loop is CASSLVGGGGEQFF. CDR3 nucleotide sequence: TGTGCCAGCAGCTTAGTAGGGGGAGGCGGTGAGCAGTTCTTC.

A remark on this clonotype: A junction boundary mismatches the germline segment, possibly from a read error. CDR3 protein: CASSLGWLVPGGNMNTEAFF. The DNA of the CDR3 is TGTGCCAGCAGCTTAGGATGGTTGGTCCCGGGGGGGAACATGAACACTGAAGCATTCTTT. V usage is TRBV7-6 and J usage is TRBJ1-1; D perhaps matches TRBD1 (5 bases). The CDR3 contains 20 residues. Germline values: CDR1 SGHVS, CDR2 FNYEAQ.

The chain has TRBV5-6 and TRBJ1-1, with no clear D. V dropped 0 bases and J dropped 2 bases, with 8 bases sitting between them. CDR3 length: 14 amino acids. Germline CDR1 reads SGHDT; CDR2 reads YYEEEE. The CDR3 DNA follows: TGTGCCAGCAGCTTGGCGCGGGATAACACTGAAGCTTTCTTT. Its protein is CASSLARDNTEAFF.

The DNA for the CDR3 is TGCAGTGCTAGAGACCACAGGGGTAACCACAATGAGCAGTTCTTC. Its translation: CSARDHRGNHNEQFF. This chain uses TRBV20-1 with TRBJ2-1; 7 bases align to TRBD1. The CDR3 extends over 15 amino acids. With 0 bases clipped from V and 5 bases from J, the junction kept 7 bases outside the gene matches. CDR1 and CDR2 (germline): DFQATT, SNEGSKA (reference sequence).

This clonotype occurred a few times. V gene TRBV4-3 combines with J gene TRBJ2-2; D uncertain. Per germline, CDR1 LGHNA and CDR2 YSLEER. The CDR3 has 16 amino acids. Deletions cut 0 bases from V and 2 bases from J, with 10 bases between. This CDR3 reads CASSQDRPSNTGELFF. The CDR3 bases are TGCGCCAGCAGCCAAGATCGCCCCAGCAACACCGGGGAGCTGTTTTTT.

There are a few counts of this clonotype. The chain employs TRBV5-5 and TRBJ2-1; D perhaps matches TRBD2 (5 bases). The CDR3 has 15 residues. Germline V CDR1 and CDR2: SGHKS, YYEKEE (reference sequence). V was shortened by 7 bases and J by 2 bases, with 16 bases between the two germline ends. The CDR3 sequence is CASASGLRTYNEQFF. The CDR3 nucleotides read TGTGCCAGCGCCTCGGGGTTGCGGACCTACAATGAGCAGTTCTTC.

The V gene is TRBV20-1, the J gene TRBJ2-7; 9 bases line up with TRBD2. Germline V gene sequence: CDR1 DFQATT, CDR2 SNEGSKA (reference sequence). J lost 4 bases, V lost 0 bases, and 7 bases had no gene match. CDR3 length: 15 amino acids. The CDR3 sequence: CSARDLAGTPYEQYV. The CDR3 nucleotides read TGCAGTGCTAGAGATCTAGCGGGGACCCCTTACGAGCAGTACGTC.

This clonotype was observed once. At one of its ends the junction is not consistent with the germline gene, which may arise from a read error. The chain carries TRBV6-5 and TRBJ2-1; tentatively, D is TRBD1 (6 bases). The CDR3 totals 16 residues. The germline V gene encodes CDR1 MNHEY and CDR2 SVGAGI. The CDR3 nucleotides are TGTGCCAACAGTTACTCGACAGGACCCCAACACAATGAGCAGTTCTTC. Amino acids: CANSYSTGPQHNEQFF.

The chain couples TRBV24-1 to TRBJ1-4; D is possibly TRBD1 (5 bases). The CDR3 has 14 residues. Trimming removed 9 bases from V and 5 bases from J, with 15 bases in between. CDR1 KGHDR and CDR2 SFDVKD come from the germline V gene. The CDR3 reads CATSLGRENEKLFF. CDR3 DNA: TGTGCCACCTCCTTGGGCAGGGAAAATGAAAAACTGTTTTTT.

This clonotype was found a few times. V gene TRBV27 combines with J gene TRBJ1-2; 9 nucleotides align to TRBD1. V gave up 5 bases and J gave up 5 bases; unmatched junction bases: 9. Germline loops: CDR1 MNHEY, CDR2 SMNVEV (reference sequence). The CDR3 spans 15 residues. DNA for the CDR3: TGTGCCAGCAGTCTGGACAGGGGCCATGGGTATGGCTACACCTTC. It specifies CASSLDRGHGYGYTF.

This clonotype was observed a handful of times. The rearrangement joins TRBV6-5 to TRBJ2-1; 10 bases line up with TRBD1. The CDR3 is made up of 17 amino acids. V lost 1 base and J lost 2; bases outside the gene matches: 5. From germline, CDR1 is MNHEY and CDR2 SVGAGI. CDR3 residues: CASSYFGGTGAYNEQFF. Written as DNA, the CDR3 is TGTGCCAGCAGTTACTTTGGGGGGACAGGGGCCTACAATGAGCAGTTCTTC.

This clonotype appeared a few times. The V and J genes are TRBV5-4 and TRBJ1-1; the D gene is possibly TRBD1 (5 bases). Germline lookup yields CDR1 SGHNT and CDR2 YYREEE (reference sequence). The CDR3 length is 14 residues. V was shortened by 2 bases and J by 6 bases, with 14 bases between the two germline ends. CDR3 amino acids: CASSFRGGIAEAFF. CDR3 DNA: TGTGCCAGCAGCTTTCGGGGCGGGATCGCTGAAGCTTTCTTT.

The J gene is TRBJ2-1, the V gene TRBV5-1; 8 bases agree with TRBD2. This CDR3 is 15 amino acids long. The V gene's germline CDR1 is SGHRS and CDR2 YFSETQ. V shed 2 bases and J 7 bases; nucleotides not matched to a gene: 8. CDR3 sequence (DNA): TGCGCCAGCAGCTTACAGCGGGGGTCCTGGAATGAGCAGTTCTTC. This encodes CASSLQRGSWNEQFF.

The chain joins TRBV19 to TRBJ1-2; D is possibly TRBD1 (6 bases). The CDR3 loop spans 12 amino acids. V lost 9 bases to trimming and J lost 7 bases, with 15 bases between them. CDR1 is LNHDA, CDR2 SQIVND, per germline (reference sequence). DNA for the CDR3: TGTGCCAGCGGTGGCAGGGGTTTTGGCTACACCTTC. Translation: CASGGRGFGYTF.

This clonotype has just a few counts. The chain employs TRBV7-6 and TRBJ2-1; D gene unclear. CDR1 and CDR2 (germline): SGHVS, FNYEAQ. The CDR3 sequence is 15 residues long. V was clipped by 3 bases and J by 2 bases, with 11 bases between them. CDR3: CASSFRSLPYNEQFF. For the CDR3, the DNA is TGTGCCAGCAGCTTTCGGAGCCTTCCCTACAATGAGCAGTTCTTC.

This chain links TRBV4-1 with TRBJ1-1; TRBD1 might be the D (6 bases). V lost 4 bases, J lost 1 base, and 10 bases lay in between. The germline CDR1 and CDR2 sequences are MGHRA and YSYEKL. This CDR3 contains 14 residues. The CDR3 bases are TGCGCCAGCAGCCCCTGGGACACGAACACTGAAGCTTTCTTT. Encoded protein: CASSPWDTNTEAFF.